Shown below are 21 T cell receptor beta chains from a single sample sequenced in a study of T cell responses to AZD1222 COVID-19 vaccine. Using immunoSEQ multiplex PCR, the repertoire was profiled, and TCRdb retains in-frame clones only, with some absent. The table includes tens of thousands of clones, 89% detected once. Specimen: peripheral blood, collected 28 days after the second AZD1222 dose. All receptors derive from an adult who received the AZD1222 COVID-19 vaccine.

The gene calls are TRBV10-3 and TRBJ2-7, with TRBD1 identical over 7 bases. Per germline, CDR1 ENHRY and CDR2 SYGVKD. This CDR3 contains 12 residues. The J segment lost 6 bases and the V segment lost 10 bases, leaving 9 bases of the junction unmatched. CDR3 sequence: CATGQVSGEQYF. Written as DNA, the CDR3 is TGTGCCACCGGACAGGTGTCGGGCGAGCAGTACTTC.

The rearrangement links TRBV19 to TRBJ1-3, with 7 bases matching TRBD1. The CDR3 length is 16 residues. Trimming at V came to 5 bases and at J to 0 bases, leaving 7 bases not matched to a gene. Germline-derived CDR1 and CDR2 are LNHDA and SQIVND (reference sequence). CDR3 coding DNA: TGTGCCAGTAGTGCCCTCCGGGACAGCTCTGGAAACACCATATATTTT. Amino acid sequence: CASSALRDSSGNTIYF.

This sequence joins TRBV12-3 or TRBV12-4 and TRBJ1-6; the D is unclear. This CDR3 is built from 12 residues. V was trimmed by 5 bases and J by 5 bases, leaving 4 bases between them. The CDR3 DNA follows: TGTGCCAGCAGTCTTAATAATTCACCCCTCCACTTT. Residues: CASSLNNSPLHF.

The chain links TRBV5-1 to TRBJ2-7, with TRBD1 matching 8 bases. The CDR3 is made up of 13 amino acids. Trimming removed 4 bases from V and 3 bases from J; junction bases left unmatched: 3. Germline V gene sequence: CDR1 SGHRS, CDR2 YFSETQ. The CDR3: CASSLGQVYEQYF. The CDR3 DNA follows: TGCGCCAGCAGCCTGGGACAGGTCTACGAGCAGTACTTC.

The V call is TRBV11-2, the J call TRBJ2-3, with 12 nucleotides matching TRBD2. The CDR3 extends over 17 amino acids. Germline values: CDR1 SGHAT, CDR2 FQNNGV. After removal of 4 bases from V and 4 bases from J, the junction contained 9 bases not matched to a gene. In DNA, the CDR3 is TGTGCCAGCAGCTCAGGACTAGCGGGGCTCTCTGCAGATACGCAGTATTTT. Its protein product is CASSSGLAGLSADTQYF.

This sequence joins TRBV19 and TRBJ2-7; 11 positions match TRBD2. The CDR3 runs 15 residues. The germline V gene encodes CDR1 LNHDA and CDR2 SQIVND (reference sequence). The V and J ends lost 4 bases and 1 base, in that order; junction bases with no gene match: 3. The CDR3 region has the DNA TGTGCCAGTAGTACACTAGCGGGAGCATCCTACGAGCAGTACTTC. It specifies CASSTLAGASYEQYF.

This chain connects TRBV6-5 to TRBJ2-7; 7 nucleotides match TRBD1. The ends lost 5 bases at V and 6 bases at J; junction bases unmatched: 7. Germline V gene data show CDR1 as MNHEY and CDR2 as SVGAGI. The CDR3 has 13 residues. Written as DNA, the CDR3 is TGTGCCAGCAGTACGGACAGGAAAAGCGAGCAGTACTTC. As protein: CASSTDRKSEQYF.

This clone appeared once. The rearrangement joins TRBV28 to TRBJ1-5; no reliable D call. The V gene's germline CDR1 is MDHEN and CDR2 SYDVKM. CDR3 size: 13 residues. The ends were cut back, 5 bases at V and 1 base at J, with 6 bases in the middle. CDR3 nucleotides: TGTGCCAGCAGTCTGGACAGCAATCAGCCCCAGCATTTT. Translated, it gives CASSLDSNQPQHF.

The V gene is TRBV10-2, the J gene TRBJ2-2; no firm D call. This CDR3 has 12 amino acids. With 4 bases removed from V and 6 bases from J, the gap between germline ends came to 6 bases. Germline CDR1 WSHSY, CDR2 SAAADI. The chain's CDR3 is CASSVAPGELFF. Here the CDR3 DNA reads TGCGCCAGCAGTGTGGCCCCCGGGGAGCTGTTTTTT.

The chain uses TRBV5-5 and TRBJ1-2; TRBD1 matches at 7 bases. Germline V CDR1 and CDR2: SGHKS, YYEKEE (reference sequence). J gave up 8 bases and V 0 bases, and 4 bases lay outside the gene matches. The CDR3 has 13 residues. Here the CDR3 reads CASSLVQGYGYTF. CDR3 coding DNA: TGTGCCAGCAGCTTGGTACAGGGGTACGGCTACACCTTC.

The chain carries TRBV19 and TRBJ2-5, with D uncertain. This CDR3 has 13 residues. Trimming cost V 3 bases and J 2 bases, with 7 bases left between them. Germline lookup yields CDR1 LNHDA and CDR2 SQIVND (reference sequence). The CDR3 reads CASSINRQETQYF. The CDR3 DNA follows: TGTGCCAGTAGTATCAACCGACAAGAGACCCAGTACTTC. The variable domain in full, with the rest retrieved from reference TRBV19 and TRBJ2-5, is DGGITQSPKYLFRKEGQNVTLSCEQNLNHDAMYWYRQDPGQGLRLIYYSQIVNDFQKGDIAEGYSVSREKKESFPLTVTSAQKNPTAFYLCASSINRQETQYFGPGTRLLVL.

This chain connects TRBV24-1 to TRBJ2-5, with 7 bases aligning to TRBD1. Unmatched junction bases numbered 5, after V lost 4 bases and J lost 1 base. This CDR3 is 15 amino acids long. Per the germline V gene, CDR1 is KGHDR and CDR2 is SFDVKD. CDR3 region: CATSDSTGRQETQYF. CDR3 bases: TGTGCCACCAGTGACTCGACAGGGCGCCAAGAGACCCAGTACTTC.

CDR3 residues: CASSLVAYNEQFF. The CDR3 DNA follows: TGTGCCAGCAGCTTGGTGGCCTACAATGAGCAGTTCTTC. This chain connects TRBV11-2 to TRBJ2-1, with no clear D. Germline V gene sequence: CDR1 SGHAT, CDR2 FQNNGV. The V gene lost 3 bases and the J gene lost 2 bases, with 5 bases spanning the gap. The CDR3 has 13 residues.

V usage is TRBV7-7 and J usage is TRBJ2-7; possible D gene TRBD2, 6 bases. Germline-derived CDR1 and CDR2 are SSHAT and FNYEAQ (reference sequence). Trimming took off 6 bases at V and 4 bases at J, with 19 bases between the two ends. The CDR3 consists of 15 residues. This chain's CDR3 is CASSTSPGREYEQYF. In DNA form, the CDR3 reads TGTGCCAGCAGTACTAGCCCAGGAAGAGAGTACGAGCAGTACTTC.

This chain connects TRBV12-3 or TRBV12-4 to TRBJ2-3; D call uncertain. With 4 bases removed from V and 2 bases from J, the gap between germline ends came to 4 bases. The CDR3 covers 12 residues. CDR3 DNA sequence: TGTGCCAGCAGTTACTACACAGATACGCAGTATTTT. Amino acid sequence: CASSYYTDTQYF.

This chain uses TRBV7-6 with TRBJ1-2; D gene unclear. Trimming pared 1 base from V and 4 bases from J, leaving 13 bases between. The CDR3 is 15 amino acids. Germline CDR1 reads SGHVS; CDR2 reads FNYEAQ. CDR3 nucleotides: TGTGCCAGCAGCTTAGGGTGGTCCGAGGTCTATGGCTACACCTTC. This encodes CASSLGWSEVYGYTF.

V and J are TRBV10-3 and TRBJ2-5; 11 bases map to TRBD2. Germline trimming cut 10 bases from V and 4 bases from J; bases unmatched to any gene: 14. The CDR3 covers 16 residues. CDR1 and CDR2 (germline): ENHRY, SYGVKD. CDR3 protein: CATRRIAGGNGETQYF. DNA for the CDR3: TGTGCCACCAGAAGGATAGCGGGAGGGAATGGAGAGACCCAGTACTTC.

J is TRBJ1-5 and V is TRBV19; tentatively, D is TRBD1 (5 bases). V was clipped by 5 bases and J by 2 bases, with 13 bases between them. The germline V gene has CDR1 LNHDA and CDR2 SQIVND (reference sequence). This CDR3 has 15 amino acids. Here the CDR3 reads CASSDSGRRNQPQHF. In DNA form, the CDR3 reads TGTGCCAGTAGTGATTCAGGGCGGCGCAATCAGCCCCAGCATTTT.

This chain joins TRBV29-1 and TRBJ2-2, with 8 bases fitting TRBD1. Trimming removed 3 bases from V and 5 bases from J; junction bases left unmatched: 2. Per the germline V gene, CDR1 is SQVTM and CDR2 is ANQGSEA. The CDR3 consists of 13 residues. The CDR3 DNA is TGCAGCGTTGACAGGGGGCGGACCGGGGAGCTGTTTTTT. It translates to CSVDRGRTGELFF.

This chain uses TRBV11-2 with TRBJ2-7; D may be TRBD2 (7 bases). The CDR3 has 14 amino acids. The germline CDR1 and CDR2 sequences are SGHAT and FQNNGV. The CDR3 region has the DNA TGTGCTCTCGCCGCGGGGGCCCTCTCCTACGAGCAGTACTTC. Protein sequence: CALAAGALSYEQYF.

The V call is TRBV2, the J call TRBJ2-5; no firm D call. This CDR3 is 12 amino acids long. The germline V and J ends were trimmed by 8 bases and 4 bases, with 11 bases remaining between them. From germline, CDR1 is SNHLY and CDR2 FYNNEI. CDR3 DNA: TGTGCCAGCTCGCCACCTGGAGAGACCCAGTACTTC. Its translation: CASSPPGETQYF.